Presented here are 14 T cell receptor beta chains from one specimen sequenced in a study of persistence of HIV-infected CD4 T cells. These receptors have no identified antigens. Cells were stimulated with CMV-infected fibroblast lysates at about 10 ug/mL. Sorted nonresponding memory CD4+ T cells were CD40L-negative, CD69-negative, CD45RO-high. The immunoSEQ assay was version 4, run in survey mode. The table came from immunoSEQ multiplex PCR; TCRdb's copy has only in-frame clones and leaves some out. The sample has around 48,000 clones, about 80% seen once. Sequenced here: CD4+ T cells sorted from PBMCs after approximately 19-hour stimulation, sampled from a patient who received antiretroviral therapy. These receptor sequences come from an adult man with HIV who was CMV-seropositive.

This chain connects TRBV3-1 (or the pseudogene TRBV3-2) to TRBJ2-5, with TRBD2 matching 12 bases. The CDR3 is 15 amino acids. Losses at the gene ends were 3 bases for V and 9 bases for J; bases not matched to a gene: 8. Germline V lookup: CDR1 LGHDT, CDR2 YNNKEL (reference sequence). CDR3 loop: CASSQTTSGSSPQYF. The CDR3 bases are TGTGCCAGCAGCCAGACGACTAGCGGGAGTAGTCCCCAGTACTTC.

Written as DNA, the CDR3 is TGCAGCGTTTTGACGCACACCTACGAGCAGTACTTC. It yields the protein CSVLTHTYEQYF. J is TRBJ2-7 and V is TRBV29-1; D not certain. The CDR3 length is 12 residues. Germline V lookup: CDR1 SQVTM, CDR2 ANQGSEA. V lost 5 bases to trimming and J lost 2 bases, with 10 bases between them.

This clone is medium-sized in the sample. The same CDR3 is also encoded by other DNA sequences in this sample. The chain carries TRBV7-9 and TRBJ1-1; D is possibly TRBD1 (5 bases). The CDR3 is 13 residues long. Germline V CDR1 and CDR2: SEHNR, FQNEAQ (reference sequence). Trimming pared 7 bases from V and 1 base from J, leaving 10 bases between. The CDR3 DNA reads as TGTGCCAGCACCCGGGACGGGAACACTGAAGCTTTCTTT. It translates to CASTRDGNTEAFF.

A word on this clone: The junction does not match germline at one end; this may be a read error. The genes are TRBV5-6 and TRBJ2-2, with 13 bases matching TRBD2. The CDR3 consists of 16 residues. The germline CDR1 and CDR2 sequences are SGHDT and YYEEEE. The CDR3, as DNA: TGTGCCAGCACCTTGCTGGGACTAGCGGGAATCGGGGAGCTGTTTTTT. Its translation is CASTLLGLAGIGELFF.

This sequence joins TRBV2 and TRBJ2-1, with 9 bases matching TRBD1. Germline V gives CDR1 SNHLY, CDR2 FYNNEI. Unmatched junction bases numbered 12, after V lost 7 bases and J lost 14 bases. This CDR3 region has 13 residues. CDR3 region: CASMPRTGDRKFF. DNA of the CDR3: TGTGCCAGCATGCCACGGACAGGGGATAGAAAGTTCTTC.

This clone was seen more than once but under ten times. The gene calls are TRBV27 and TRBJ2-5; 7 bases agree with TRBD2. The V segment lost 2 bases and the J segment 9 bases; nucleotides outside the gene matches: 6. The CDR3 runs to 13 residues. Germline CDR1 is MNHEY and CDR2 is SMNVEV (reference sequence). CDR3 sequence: CASSLGRGRAQYF. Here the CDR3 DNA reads TGTGCCAGCAGTTTAGGGCGGGGGAGGGCCCAGTACTTC.

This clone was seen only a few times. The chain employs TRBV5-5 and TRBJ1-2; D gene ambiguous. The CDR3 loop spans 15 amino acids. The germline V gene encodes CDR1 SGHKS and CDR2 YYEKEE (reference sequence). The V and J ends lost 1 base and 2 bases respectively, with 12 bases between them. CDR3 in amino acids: CASSLYMGSNYGYTF. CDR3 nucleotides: TGTGCCAGCAGCTTGTATATGGGATCAAACTATGGCTACACCTTC.

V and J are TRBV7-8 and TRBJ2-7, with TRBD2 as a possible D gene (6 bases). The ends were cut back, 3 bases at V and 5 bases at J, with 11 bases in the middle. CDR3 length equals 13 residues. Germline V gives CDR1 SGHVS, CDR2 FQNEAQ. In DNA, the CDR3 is TGTGCCAGCAGCTTTTACGGGAGCCACGAGCAGTACTTC. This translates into CASSFYGSHEQYF.

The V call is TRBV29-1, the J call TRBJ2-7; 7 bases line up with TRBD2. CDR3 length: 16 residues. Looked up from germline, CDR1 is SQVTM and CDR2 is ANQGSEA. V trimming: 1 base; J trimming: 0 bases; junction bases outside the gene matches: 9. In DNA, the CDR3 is TGCAGCGTTGAAGCCTGGGAGGGGCTAAACTCCTACGAGCAGTACTTC. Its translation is CSVEAWEGLNSYEQYF.

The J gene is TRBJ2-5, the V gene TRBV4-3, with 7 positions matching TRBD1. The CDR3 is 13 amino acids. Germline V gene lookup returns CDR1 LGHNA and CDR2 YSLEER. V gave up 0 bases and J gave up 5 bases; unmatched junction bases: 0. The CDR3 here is CASSQDRGETQYF. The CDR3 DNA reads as TGCGCCAGCAGCCAAGACAGGGGGGAGACCCAGTACTTC.

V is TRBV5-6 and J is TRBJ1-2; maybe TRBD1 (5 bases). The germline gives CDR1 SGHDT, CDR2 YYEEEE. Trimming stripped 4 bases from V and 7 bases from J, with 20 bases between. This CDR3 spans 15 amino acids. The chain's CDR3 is CASSPGTATSFGYTF. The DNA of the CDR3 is TGTGCCAGCAGCCCAGGGACCGCCACCTCTTTTGGCTACACCTTC.

The CDR3 loop is CASRTAIEPQHF. The CDR3 DNA follows: TGTGCCAGTAGGACGGCTATAGAGCCCCAGCATTTT. The rearrangement uses TRBV19 and TRBJ1-5; D remains unclear. The germline V gene has CDR1 LNHDA and CDR2 SQIVND (reference sequence). The V gene lost 6 bases and the J gene lost 8 bases, with 11 bases spanning the gap. The CDR3 length is 12 residues.

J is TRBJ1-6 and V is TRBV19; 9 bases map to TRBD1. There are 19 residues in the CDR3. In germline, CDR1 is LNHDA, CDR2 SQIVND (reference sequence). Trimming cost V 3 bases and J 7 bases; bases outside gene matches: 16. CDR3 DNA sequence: TGTGCCAGTAGTATCAGGTTCGGTAAAGGACAGGGGAACAATTCACCCCTCCACTTT. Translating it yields CASSIRFGKGQGNNSPLHF.

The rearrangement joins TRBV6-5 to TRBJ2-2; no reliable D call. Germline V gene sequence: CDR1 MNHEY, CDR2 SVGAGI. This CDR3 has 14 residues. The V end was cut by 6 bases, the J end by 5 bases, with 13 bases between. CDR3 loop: CASRYVWGTGELFF. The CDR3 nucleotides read TGTGCCAGCAGATATGTATGGGGTACCGGGGAGCTGTTTTTT.